Below are 32 T cell receptor beta chains sequenced from a single sample in a study of blood T cell repertoires in COVID-19. Method: immunoSEQ multiplex PCR; TCRdb's copy keeps in-frame clones and lacks some. The table records hundreds of thousands of clones, 84% of them present only once. The material sequenced was peripheral blood. These receptors were obtained from a man under 40 with active or convalescent COVID-19.

The chain couples TRBV5-1 to TRBJ2-7; 14 nucleotides align to TRBD2. The CDR3 is 15 residues long. The junction had 6 bases not matched to a gene; V was cut back by 3 bases and J by 7 bases. CDR1 is SGHRS, CDR2 YFSETQ, per germline. CDR3 region: CASSSGLAGAGEQYF. CDR3 DNA sequence: TGCGCCAGCAGCTCGGGACTAGCGGGAGCGGGGGAGCAGTACTTC.

The genes are TRBV6-6 and TRBJ1-6; a weak D match, TRBD1 (5 bases). The ends were cut back, 8 bases at V and 4 bases at J, with 18 bases in the middle. The CDR3 has 16 residues. Germline CDR1 is MNHNY and CDR2 is SVGAGI (reference sequence). The CDR3 loop reads CASCPGMGGYNSPLHF. The DNA of the CDR3 is TGTGCCAGCTGCCCCGGGATGGGGGGTTATAATTCACCCCTCCACTTT.

The chain employs TRBV30 and TRBJ2-7; D may be TRBD1 (6 bases). The length of the CDR3 is 13 residues. V lost 5 bases and J lost 1, with 12 bases in between. Germline CDR1 is GTSNPN and CDR2 is SVGIG (reference sequence). The CDR3 reads CAWGSGVSYEQYF. The CDR3, as DNA: TGTGCCTGGGGGTCAGGGGTGTCCTACGAGCAGTACTTC.

The chain uses TRBV5-5 and TRBJ1-5; TRBD1 might be the D (5 bases). V shed 3 bases and J shed 7 bases, with 8 bases lying between them. This CDR3 is built from 12 residues. Germline CDR1 reads SGHKS; CDR2 reads YYEKEE (reference sequence). The DNA of the CDR3 is TGTGCCAGCAGCTCGGGGGGACAGCCCCAGCATTTT. Protein product: CASSSGGQPQHF.

In this sample, this clone turned up once. This sequence joins TRBV7-6 and TRBJ2-7; 7 bases align to TRBD2. V trimming: 0 bases; J trimming: 3 bases; junction bases outside the gene matches: 2. This CDR3 has 14 residues. Germline lookup yields CDR1 SGHVS and CDR2 FNYEAQ. CDR3 nucleotide sequence: TGTGCCAGCAGCTTAGCCGCGGGAGTCTACGAGCAGTACTTC. It encodes CASSLAAGVYEQYF.

V and J are TRBV7-2 and TRBJ2-1; D is perhaps TRBD2 (5 bases). The germline V and J ends were trimmed by 5 bases and 3 bases, with 14 bases remaining between them. The CDR3 runs 15 residues. CDR1 and CDR2 (germline): SGHTA, FQGNSA. The CDR3 DNA sequence: TGTGCCAGCAGCCCCCACCGGAGCGGCTACAATGAGCAGTTCTTC. Translation gives CASSPHRSGYNEQFF. Based on the CDR3 plus reference TRBV7-2 and TRBJ2-1, the full variable domain is GAGVSQSPSNKVTEKGKDVELRCDPISGHTALYWYRQSLGQGLEFLIYFQGNSAPDKSGLPSDRFSAERTGGSVSTLTIQRTQQEDSAVYLCASSPHRSGYNEQFFGPGTRLTVL.

This chain links TRBV3-1 (or the pseudogene TRBV3-2) with TRBJ2-3; 7 bases match TRBD2. The CDR3 spans 16 residues. V shed 1 base and J 4 bases; nucleotides not matched to a gene: 8. In germline, CDR1 is LGHDT, CDR2 YNNKEL (reference sequence). The CDR3 spells CASSQGGGRRSDTQYF. The CDR3, as DNA: TGTGCCAGCAGCCAAGGGGGCGGGAGAAGGTCAGATACGCAGTATTTT.

CDR3 sequence: CASSIVLAASSYNEQFF. CDR3 nucleotide sequence: TGTGCCAGTAGTATAGTCTTAGCGGCAAGCTCCTACAATGAGCAGTTCTTC. The chain joins TRBV19 to TRBJ2-1; D may be TRBD2 (6 bases). From germline, CDR1 is LNHDA and CDR2 SQIVND (reference sequence). This CDR3 has 17 residues. Deletions cut 1 base from V and 0 bases from J, with 13 bases between. Full variable domain (rest looked up from reference TRBV19 and TRBJ2-1): DGGITQSPKYLFRKEGQNVTLSCEQNLNHDAMYWYRQDPGQGLRLIYYSQIVNDFQKGDIAEGYSVSREKKESFPLTVTSAQKNPTAFYLCASSIVLAASSYNEQFFGPGTRLTVL.

The J gene is TRBJ2-3, the V gene TRBV28, with 10 bases matching TRBD2. Germline CDR1 reads MDHEN; CDR2 reads SYDVKM. The CDR3 runs 17 residues. Unmatched junction bases numbered 11, after V lost 6 bases and J lost 2 bases. The CDR3 loop is CASSSSGRAPITDTQYF. The DNA of the CDR3 is TGTGCCAGCAGCTCGAGCGGGAGGGCTCCCATCACAGATACGCAGTATTTT.

V usage is TRBV3-1 (or the pseudogene TRBV3-2) and J usage is TRBJ1-5; no firm D call. The CDR3 runs 14 residues. Trimming took off 2 bases at V and 5 bases at J, with 10 bases between the two ends. The germline gives CDR1 LGHDT, CDR2 YNNKEL (reference sequence). Here the CDR3 reads CASSQQGGYQPQHF. As DNA, the CDR3 is TGTGCCAGCAGCCAACAAGGAGGGTATCAGCCCCAGCATTTT.

The rearrangement links TRBV5-6 to TRBJ2-1, with D possibly being TRBD1 (5 bases). The ends were cut back, 5 bases at V and 15 bases at J, with 21 bases in the middle. Germline CDR1 is SGHDT and CDR2 is YYEEEE. The CDR3 is made up of 13 amino acids. DNA for the CDR3: TGTGCCAGCAGTGCTCAGGGCAACCCCCCCCCGTTCTTC. This translates into CASSAQGNPPPFF.

The rearrangement links TRBV5-1 to TRBJ1-2; 9 nucleotides align to TRBD1. CDR3 length: 15 amino acids. V was pared by 3 bases and J by 6 bases, with 9 bases of the junction left unmatched. CDR1 is SGHRS, CDR2 YFSETQ, per germline. The CDR3 coding sequence is TGCGCCAGCAGCTATGGTGACAGGGGGAACGATGGCTACACCTTC. It codes for CASSYGDRGNDGYTF.

This sequence joins TRBV2 and TRBJ2-5, with 7 bases matching TRBD1. This CDR3 region has 14 residues. V was clipped by 6 bases and J by 4 bases; unmatched bases: 8. The V gene's germline CDR1 is SNHLY and CDR2 FYNNEI. As DNA, the CDR3 is TGTGCCAGCAGGGAGACAGGGTTCGTAGAGACCCAGTACTTC. Amino acids: CASRETGFVETQYF.

This chain links TRBV5-4 with TRBJ2-6; D remains ambiguous. Trimming took 3 bases from V and 0 from J, leaving 16 bases between them. From germline, CDR1 is SGHNT and CDR2 YYREEE (reference sequence). CDR3 length: 18 amino acids. In nucleotides, the CDR3 is TGTGCCAGCAGCTCTGGTAGAGGCCCCTCCTCTGGGGCCAACGTCCTGACTTTC. Translation: CASSSGRGPSSGANVLTF.

The chain joins TRBV27 to TRBJ2-7, with TRBD1 as a possible D gene (6 bases). V was trimmed by 5 bases and J by 2 bases, leaving 13 bases between them. The CDR3 runs to 14 residues. From germline, CDR1 is MNHEY and CDR2 SMNVEV (reference sequence). This CDR3 is CASSPVDRTYEQYF. In nucleotides, the CDR3 is TGTGCCAGCAGTCCCGTCGACAGGACCTACGAGCAGTACTTC.

The chain has TRBV10-3 and TRBJ1-4; 8 positions agree with TRBD1. This CDR3 comprises 14 residues. The germline gives CDR1 ENHRY, CDR2 SYGVKD. The junction had 6 bases not matched to a gene; V was cut back by 8 bases and J by 4 bases. Written as DNA, the CDR3 is TGTGCCATCGGCCAGACAGGGGTTAATGAAAAACTGTTTTTT. Its protein product is CAIGQTGVNEKLFF.

The chain is built from TRBV9 and TRBJ2-3; 9 nucleotides agree with TRBD2. CDR3 length equals 15 residues. Germline CDR1 and CDR2: SGDLS and YYNGEE. V was clipped by 0 bases and J by 9 bases; unmatched bases: 8. CDR3 region: CASSVDAGGRQTQYF. The CDR3 region has the DNA TGTGCCAGCAGCGTAGACGCGGGGGGGCGTCAAACGCAGTATTTT.

The chain recombines TRBV15 with TRBJ1-1; 11 nucleotides agree with TRBD1. This CDR3 region has 17 residues. The ends lost 3 bases at V and 4 bases at J; junction bases unmatched: 10. Germline values: CDR1 LNHNV, CDR2 YYDKDF (reference sequence). CDR3 sequence (DNA): TGTGCCACCAGCAGCAGACGGACAGGGGGCGCGGGCACTGAAGCTTTCTTT. Translation: CATSSRRTGGAGTEAFF.

The rearrangement joins TRBV1 to TRBJ1-6. TRBV1 represents a pseudogene. This CDR3 spans 17 amino acids. CDR3 in DNA: TGCACCAGCAGCCAAGTGGGGGGACGGAGTTATAATTCACCCCTCCACTTT. Translated, it gives CTSSQVGGRSYNSPLHF.

The chain has TRBV6-1 and TRBJ1-3; perhaps TRBD1 as D (5 bases). V lost 10 bases to trimming and J lost 0 bases, with 10 bases between them. The CDR3 has 13 amino acids. Germline loops: CDR1 MNHNS, CDR2 SASEGT. CDR3 bases: TGTGCCACCCAGACAGACTCTGGAAACACCATATATTTT. Protein sequence: CATQTDSGNTIYF.

V is TRBV6-1 and J is TRBJ2-7, with D possibly being TRBD2 (5 bases). Trimming took off 2 bases at V and 0 bases at J, with 11 bases between the two ends. Per germline, CDR1 MNHNS and CDR2 SASEGT. There are 15 residues in the CDR3. As DNA, the CDR3 is TGTGCCAGCAGTGAATCGGGGTCTGACTCCTACGAGCAGTACTTC. It yields the protein CASSESGSDSYEQYF.

This chain joins TRBV7-2 and TRBJ2-1; 7 bases agree with TRBD2. Germline V CDR1 and CDR2: SGHTA, FQGNSA. J lost 1 base, V lost 4 bases, and 4 bases had no gene match. The CDR3 spans 15 residues. As DNA, the CDR3 is TGTGCCAGCAGCTACCAGCGGGGTTCCTACAATGAGCAGTTCTTC. It encodes CASSYQRGSYNEQFF.

The rearrangement joins TRBV28 to TRBJ1-1; TRBD1 aligns across 7 bases. V lost 6 bases and J lost 1; bases outside the gene matches: 5. CDR3 length: 14 residues. Germline CDR1 and CDR2: MDHEN and SYDVKM. As DNA, the CDR3 is TGTGCCAGCAGGCTGACAGGGCGGAACACTGAAGCTTTCTTT. It translates to CASRLTGRNTEAFF.

This chain joins TRBV29-1 and TRBJ2-3; D ambiguous. Germline CDR1 reads SQVTM; CDR2 reads ANQGSEA. CDR3 length equals 10 residues. Trimming cost V 6 bases and J 6 bases, with 7 bases left between them. CDR3 in DNA: TGCAGCGTCGGGTCGGATACGCAGTATTTT. This gives the protein CSVGSDTQYF.

The chain uses TRBV6-1 and TRBJ2-7; tentative D call: TRBD1 (5 bases). The ends were cut back, 7 bases at V and 5 bases at J, with 21 bases in the middle. CDR1 and CDR2 (germline): MNHNS, SASEGT. The length of the CDR3 is 15 residues. CDR3 bases: TGTGCCAGCACCGGACGAAGGGGAAGTAGGAACGAGCAGTACTTC. It encodes CASTGRRGSRNEQYF.

The chain uses TRBV2 and TRBJ1-1, with D tentatively TRBD1 (6 bases). This CDR3 spans 14 amino acids. Trimming removed 7 bases at V and 2 bases at J, with 14 bases between. Germline-derived CDR1 and CDR2 are SNHLY and FYNNEI. For the CDR3, the DNA is TGTGCCAGCAAAAAGGGGGAGGGAAACACTGAAGCTTTCTTT. Residues: CASKKGEGNTEAFF.

The genes are TRBV5-1 and TRBJ1-5, with D possibly being TRBD1 (6 bases). CDR1 and CDR2 from the germline V gene are SGHRS and YFSETQ. This CDR3 has 14 residues. The V end was cut by 2 bases, the J end by 5 bases, with 11 bases between. The CDR3 region is CASSLGGYYQPQHF. The CDR3 region has the DNA TGCGCCAGCAGCTTAGGGGGTTATTATCAGCCCCAGCATTTT.

The chain uses TRBV18 and TRBJ1-4, with no clear D. This CDR3 spans 16 amino acids. Deletions cut 2 bases from V and 0 bases from J, with 10 bases between. The germline V gene encodes CDR1 KGHSH and CDR2 LQKENI. DNA for the CDR3: TGTGCCAGCTCACCAAGGGAGGCTGCAACTAATGAAAAACTGTTTTTT. Translating it yields CASSPREAATNEKLFF.

The chain links TRBV5-1 to TRBJ2-7, with 7 bases lining up with TRBD2. Germline V gene lookup returns CDR1 SGHRS and CDR2 YFSETQ. J gave up 2 bases and V 4 bases, and 6 bases lay outside the gene matches. This CDR3 comprises 14 residues. The CDR3 here is CASSAGGGAYEQYF. The CDR3, as DNA: TGCGCCAGCAGCGCTGGCGGGGGTGCCTACGAGCAGTACTTC.

The chain recombines TRBV5-4 with TRBJ2-2; 9 bases align to TRBD1. V shed 0 bases, J shed 6 bases, and the junction held 6 bases outside the gene matches. CDR1 SGHNT and CDR2 YYREEE come from the germline V gene (reference sequence). The CDR3 sequence is 16 residues long. CDR3 coding DNA: TGTGCCAGCAGCTTGGTAGGGACAGGGTTGCCCGGGGAGCTGTTTTTT. Its protein is CASSLVGTGLPGELFF.

V usage is TRBV28 and J usage is TRBJ2-2; D unclear. The length of the CDR3 is 11 residues. V gave up 3 bases and J gave up 8 bases, with 4 bases separating them. Germline CDR1 reads MDHEN; CDR2 reads SYDVKM. CDR3 amino acids: CASSLLGELFF. CDR3 DNA: TGTGCCAGCAGTTTGTTAGGGGAGCTGTTTTTT.

The rearrangement uses TRBV28 and TRBJ1-1, with TRBD1 as a possible D gene (6 bases). This CDR3 is built from 15 residues. V was pared by 11 bases and J by 0 bases, with 19 bases between. Looked up from germline, CDR1 is MDHEN and CDR2 is SYDVKM. CDR3 protein: CACTGTLKMNTEAFF. CDR3 coding DNA: TGTGCCTGCACCGGGACACTAAAAATGAACACTGAAGCTTTCTTT. Full variable domain (remainder filled in from reference TRBV28 and TRBJ1-1): DVKVTQSSRYLVKRTGEKVFLECVQDMDHENMFWYRQDPGLGLRLIYFSYDVKMKEKGDIPEGYSVSREKKERFSLILESASTNQTSMYLCACTGTLKMNTEAFFGQGTRLTVV.